This T cell receptor beta chain was captured by sequencing in a study of blood T cell repertoires in COVID-19. TCRdb's copy holds only in-frame clones and misses some; the assay was immunoSEQ multiplex PCR. The table has around 200,000 clones, around 87% seen once; the top ten hold roughly 6.2%. Germline-derived CDR1 and CDR2 are SGHVS and FQNEAQ. This CDR3 region has 14 residues. V lost 2 bases, J lost 2 bases, and 10 bases lay in between. This receptor was identified in a man between 60 and 70 years old who had recovered from COVID-19. Sequenced sample: peripheral blood. J is TRBJ2-7 and V is TRBV7-8, with D tentatively TRBD1 (6 bases). The CDR3 protein is CASSLTGLTYEQYF. The CDR3 DNA reads TGTGCCAGCAGCTTAACAGGGTTAACCTACGAGCAGTACTTC. The full variable domain, its missing parts supplied by reference TRBV7-8 and TRBJ2-7, is GAGVSQSPRYKVAKRGQDVALRCDPISGHVSLFWYQQALGQGPEFLTYFQNEAQLDKSGLPSDRFFAERPEGSVSTLKIQRTQQEDSAVYLCASSLTGLTYEQYFGPGTRLTVT.